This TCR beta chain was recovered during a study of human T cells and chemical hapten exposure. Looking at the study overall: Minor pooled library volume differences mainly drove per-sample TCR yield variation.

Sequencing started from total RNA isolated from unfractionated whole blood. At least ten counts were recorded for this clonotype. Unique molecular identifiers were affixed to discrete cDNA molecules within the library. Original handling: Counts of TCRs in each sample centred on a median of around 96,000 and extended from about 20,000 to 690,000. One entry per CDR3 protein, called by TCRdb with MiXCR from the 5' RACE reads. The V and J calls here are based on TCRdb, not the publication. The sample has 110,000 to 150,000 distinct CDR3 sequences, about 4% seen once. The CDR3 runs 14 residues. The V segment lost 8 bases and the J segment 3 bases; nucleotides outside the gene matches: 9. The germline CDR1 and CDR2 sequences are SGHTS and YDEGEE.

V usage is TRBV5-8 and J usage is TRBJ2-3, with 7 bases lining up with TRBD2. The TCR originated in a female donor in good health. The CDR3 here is CASKRGTSTDTQYF. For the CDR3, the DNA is TGTGCCAGTAAGCGGGGCACCTCAACAGATACGCAGTATTTT.